This TCR beta chain was observed in a study of chemoradiotherapy in HPV16-positive cancers (dated by TCRdb to 2021 to 2024). For the study in its entirety: Using functional T-cell assays on cells from two HPV16-positive patients, the researchers defined candidate HPV-specific T-cell clones and common TCR motifs. The study set out to ask whether T-cell immunity against the HPV oncoproteins E6 and E7 changes over the course of chemoradiotherapy and whether that immunity affects survival. The candidate HPV-specific TCRs and motifs were subsequently tracked in TCR repertoires obtained from approximately 86 patients with HPV-related cancers.

As concerns this clone: Its antigen is unknown. No much larger clone is present one base from it, and per-base qualities are unavailable.

Libraries were made using the immunoSEQ multiplex PCR assay. TCRdb provides this immuneACCESS table in a form limited to in-frame rearrangements. Some clones are lacking; in checked studies, under half of them reflect an unresolved V gene, and why the rest are absent is not known. Across this sample there are approximately 8,600 clones, with around 84% seen only once. Of the sample, roughly 2% is held by the ten largest clones. Beyond this particular receptor, the publication reports: Expansion of candidate HPV-specific clones and E7-related TCR motifs was observed in the tumor microenvironment during treatment, whereas no such expansion was observed for non-HPV-specific T cells. Among HPV16-positive patients, expansion of HPV-responsive T cells during chemoradiotherapy was associated with better recurrence-free survival. Only two HPV16-positive patients were used to derive the functional definition of HPV-specific T cells, and the survival association was reported for HPV16-positive patients.

Repertoires were sampled repeatedly over the course of chemoradiotherapy, so clonal expansion could be followed in the tumor microenvironment. Sample acquisition took place from a patient who underwent chemoradiotherapy. The sequence was obtained from a human donor with HPV-associated anogenital cancer.

The CDR3 region has the sequence CASSNIGGNTEAFF. The DNA sequence follows: TGCGCCAGCAGCAATATCGGGGGGAACACTGAAGCTTTCTTT. Recombination connected TRBV10-1 to TRBJ1-1, with a tentative D gene TRBD1 over 5 matching bases. V sheds 6 bases and J sheds 1 base, leaving 12 bases between their ends. The germline V gene (reference sequence) provides CDR1 WNHNN and CDR2 SYGVQD. Inclusive of the bounding cysteine and phenylalanine, the CDR3 is 14 residues long. The entry retains the CDR3 DNA only, 42 bases that are in frame from base 1.